This T cell receptor (beta chain) was found in a study of regulatory T cells in long-lasting Graves disease. Study-level information: Treatment with antithyroid drugs for over 5 years, together with positive TSH receptor antibodies, meant persistent Graves' disease. Study observations and caveats: Newly diagnosed Graves' patients had higher TCR diversity than persistent ones. Segments TRBV28, TRBJ1-2 and TRBJ2-5 showed preferential usage in persistent disease.

On this clonotype: The antigen remains unidentified. A read error may be the cause here, since a much bigger clone is one base away. Likely a read error: the CDR3 ends without its conserved phenylalanine or tryptophan.

Sequencing libraries for TCR beta were prepared with iRepertoire HTBI primers and Arm-PCR of CDR3 regions. TCRdb analysed the multiplex PCR reads with MiXCR anew, one entry per CDR3 protein. The table includes more than 300,000 distinct CDR3 sequences, roughly a fifth detected once. Trimming removed 2 bases from V and 4 bases from J, with 3 bases in between. Looked up from germline, CDR1 is SNHLY and CDR2 is FYNNEI. The CDR3 covers 11 residues. The time point: persistent/refractory GD, antithyroid drugs over 5 years with positive TRAb. PBMC-extracted RNA yielded the TCR library. An endocrinology unit in Xi'an, China, supplied the patients.

The chain uses TRBV2 and TRBJ2-7; D is ambiguous. Source: peripheral blood mononuclear cells (PBMCs), taken when the disease was refractory, from a patient treated with antithyroid drugs. The receptor's source is a female donor with Graves disease. CDR3 nucleotide sequence: TGTGCCAGCAGTGAAAAGTACGAGCAGTACTCC. The encoded protein is CASSEKYEQYS.